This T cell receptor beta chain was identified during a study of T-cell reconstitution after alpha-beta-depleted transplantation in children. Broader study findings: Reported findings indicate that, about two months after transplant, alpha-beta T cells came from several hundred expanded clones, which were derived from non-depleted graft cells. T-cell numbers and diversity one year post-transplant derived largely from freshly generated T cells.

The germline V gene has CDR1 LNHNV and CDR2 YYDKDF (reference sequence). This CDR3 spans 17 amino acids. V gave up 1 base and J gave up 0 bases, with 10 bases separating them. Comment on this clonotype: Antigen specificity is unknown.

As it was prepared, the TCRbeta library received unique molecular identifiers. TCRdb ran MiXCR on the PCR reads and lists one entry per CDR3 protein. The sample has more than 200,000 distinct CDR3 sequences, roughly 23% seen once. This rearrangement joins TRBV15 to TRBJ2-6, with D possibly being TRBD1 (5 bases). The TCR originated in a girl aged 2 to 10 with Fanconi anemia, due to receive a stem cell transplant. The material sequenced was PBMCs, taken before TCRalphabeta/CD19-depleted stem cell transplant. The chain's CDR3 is CATSRGQTYSGANVLTF. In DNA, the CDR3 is TGTGCCACCAGCAGAGGACAGACCTACTCTGGGGCCAACGTCCTGACTTTC.